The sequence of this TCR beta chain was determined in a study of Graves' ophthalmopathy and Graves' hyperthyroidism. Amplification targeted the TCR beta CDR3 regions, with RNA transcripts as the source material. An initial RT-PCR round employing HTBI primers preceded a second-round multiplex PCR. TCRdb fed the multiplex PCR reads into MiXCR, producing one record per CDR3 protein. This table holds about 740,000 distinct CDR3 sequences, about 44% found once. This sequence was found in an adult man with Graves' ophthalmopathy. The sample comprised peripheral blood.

In nucleotides, the CDR3 is TGTGCCAGCAGTTTAAGCGGGGAGATTATCGGGGCAAACACTGAAGCTTTCTTT. This translates into CASSLSGEIIGANTEAFF. The rearrangement uses TRBV7-6 and TRBJ1-1, with D possibly being TRBD1 (5 bases). The V gene lost 6 bases and the J gene lost 2 bases, with 25 bases spanning the gap. The length of the CDR3 is 18 residues. CDR1 is SGHVS, CDR2 FNYEAQ, per germline. Combining the CDR3 with reference TRBV7-6 and TRBJ1-1 gives the whole variable domain GAGVSQSPRYKVTKRGQDVALRCDPISGHVSLYWYRQALGQGPEFLTYFNYEAQQDKSGLPNDRFSAERPEGSISTLTIQRTEQRDSAMYRCASSLSGEIIGANTEAFFGQGTRLTVV.